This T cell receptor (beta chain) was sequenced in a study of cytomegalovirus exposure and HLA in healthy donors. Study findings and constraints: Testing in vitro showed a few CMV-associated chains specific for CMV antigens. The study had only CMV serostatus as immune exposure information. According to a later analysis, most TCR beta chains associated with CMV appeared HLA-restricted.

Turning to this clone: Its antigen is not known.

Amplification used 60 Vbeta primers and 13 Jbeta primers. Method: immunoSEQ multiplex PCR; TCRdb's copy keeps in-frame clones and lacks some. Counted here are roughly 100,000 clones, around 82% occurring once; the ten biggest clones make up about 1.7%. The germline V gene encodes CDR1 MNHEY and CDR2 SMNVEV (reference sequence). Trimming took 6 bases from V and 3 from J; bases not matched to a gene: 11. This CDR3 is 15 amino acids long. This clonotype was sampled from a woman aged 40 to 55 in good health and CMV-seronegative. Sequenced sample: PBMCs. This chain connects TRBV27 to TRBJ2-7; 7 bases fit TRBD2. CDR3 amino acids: CASSLDDSGVYEQYF. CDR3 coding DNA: TGTGCCAGCAGCTTAGACGACAGCGGGGTCTACGAGCAGTACTTC.